These 22 T cell receptor beta chains came from one sample sequenced in a study of T cell responses to AZD1222 COVID-19 vaccine. The method was immunoSEQ multiplex PCR; TCRdb's version includes in-frame clones alone and lacks a portion of them. The table includes 85,000 to 100,000 clones, approximately 90% detected once. The specimen comprised peripheral blood, sampled on day 0 of AZD1222 vaccination. The receptors were sampled from an adult in good health.

The chain joins TRBV6-5 to TRBJ1-1, with a possible D match to TRBD1 (6 bases). Germline CDR1 is MNHEY and CDR2 is SVGAGI. This CDR3 has 13 amino acids. V dropped 6 bases and J dropped 3 bases, with 11 bases sitting between them. CDR3 in DNA: TGTGCCAGCAGAAACAGGGTTGACACTGAAGCTTTCTTT. It encodes CASRNRVDTEAFF.

The V call is TRBV4-1, the J call TRBJ2-7, with TRBD2 matching over 8 bases. Unmatched junction bases numbered 10, after V lost 1 base and J lost 2 bases. This CDR3 is built from 17 residues. The germline gives CDR1 MGHRA, CDR2 YSYEKL. This CDR3 reads CASSQAGGRVLTYEQYF. In nucleotides, the CDR3 is TGCGCCAGCAGCCAAGCGGGGGGGAGGGTCTTGACCTACGAGCAGTACTTC.

V gene TRBV7-9 combines with J gene TRBJ1-5, with D unresolved. Germline V lookup: CDR1 SEHNR, CDR2 FQNEAQ (reference sequence). This CDR3 region has 13 residues. Trimming left V 1 base short and J 5 bases short, with 6 bases between. CDR3 amino acids: CASSLGLDQPQHF. The CDR3 DNA reads as TGTGCCAGCAGCTTAGGGTTAGATCAGCCCCAGCATTTT. The full variable domain, completed using reference TRBV7-9 and TRBJ1-5, is DTGVSQNPRHKITKRGQNVTFRCDPISEHNRLYWYRQTLGQGPEFLTYFQNEAQLEKSRLLSDRFSAERPKGSFSTLEIQRTEQGDSAMYLCASSLGLDQPQHFGDGTRLSIL.

The chain is built from TRBV19 and TRBJ1-5; the D is unclear. Germline V gene lookup returns CDR1 LNHDA and CDR2 SQIVND (reference sequence). Trimming removed 2 bases at V and 3 bases at J, with 8 bases between. The CDR3 has 14 residues. Here the CDR3 reads CASSITGTNQPQHF. The CDR3 DNA reads as TGTGCCAGTAGTATAACCGGCACCAATCAGCCCCAGCATTTT.

V and J are TRBV2 and TRBJ1-2; D gene ambiguous. Germline loops: CDR1 SNHLY, CDR2 FYNNEI. The V gene lost 5 bases and the J gene lost 6 bases, with 19 bases spanning the gap. CDR3 length equals 15 residues. Written as DNA, the CDR3 is TGTGCCAGCAGTCCCCCTCCCGCTCCGGGAAATGGCTACACCTTC. It translates to CASSPPPAPGNGYTF.

This clone is a singleton in its sample. The genes are TRBV5-4 and TRBJ1-1, with D possibly TRBD1 on 6 matching bases. Looked up from germline, CDR1 is SGHNT and CDR2 is YYREEE (reference sequence). Trimming pared 4 bases from V and 0 bases from J, leaving 7 bases between. This CDR3 comprises 13 residues. This CDR3 is CASSRTVNTEAFF. The CDR3 region has the DNA TGTGCCAGCAGCCGGACAGTGAACACTGAAGCTTTCTTT.

This rearrangement joins TRBV5-1 to TRBJ1-1, with TRBD1 as a possible D gene (5 bases). CDR3 length: 15 amino acids. Per the germline V gene, CDR1 is SGHRS and CDR2 is YFSETQ. V was trimmed by 0 bases and J by 4 bases, leaving 13 bases between them. CDR3 in amino acids: CASSLDPGVVTEAFF. CDR3 DNA: TGCGCCAGCAGCTTGGATCCGGGGGTGGTCACTGAAGCTTTCTTT.

The genes are TRBV4-2 and TRBJ1-6; D not resolved. Germline V gives CDR1 LGHNA, CDR2 YNFKEQ. This CDR3 is 14 amino acids long. The germline V and J ends were trimmed by 1 base and 8 bases, with 9 bases remaining between them. The CDR3 DNA is TGTGCCAGCAGCCAAGGAACACCTTATTCACCCCTCCACTTT. Translation: CASSQGTPYSPLHF.

V is TRBV4-3 and J is TRBJ1-6; no firm D call. Germline lookup yields CDR1 LGHNA and CDR2 YSLEER. The CDR3 runs 15 residues. V shed 3 bases and J shed 0 bases, with 6 bases lying between them. Here the CDR3 DNA reads TGCGCCAGCAGCCACGCTCACTCCTATAATTCACCCCTCCACTTT. Residues: CASSHAHSYNSPLHF.

The chain joins TRBV4-1 to TRBJ1-5; no definite D call. Trimming removed 5 bases at V and 6 bases at J, with 14 bases between. CDR1 and CDR2 (germline): MGHRA, YSYEKL. The CDR3 extends over 14 amino acids. The CDR3 region has the DNA TGCGCCAGCAGCTCCCTCGTGGTGAGTCAGCCCCAGCATTTT. It codes for CASSSLVVSQPQHF.

This sequence joins TRBV4-2 and TRBJ1-4; D unclear. The length of the CDR3 is 16 residues. Trimming took off 0 bases at V and 0 bases at J, with 8 bases between the two ends. CDR1 is LGHNA, CDR2 YNFKEQ, per germline. CDR3 in amino acids: CASSQDLASTNEKLFF. CDR3 sequence (DNA): TGTGCCAGCAGCCAAGATCTGGCGTCAACTAATGAAAAACTGTTTTTT.

This clone was seen just once. The rearrangement joins TRBV28 to TRBJ1-5, with a possible D match to TRBD1 (6 bases). V lost 5 bases and J lost 6, with 11 bases in between. Germline CDR1 and CDR2: MDHEN and SYDVKM. The CDR3 is 13 amino acids. For the CDR3, the DNA is TGTGCCAGCAGTCCCCCCAGGGGTCAGCCCCAGCATTTT. It translates to CASSPPRGQPQHF.

The rearrangement uses TRBV12-3 or TRBV12-4 and TRBJ2-7; D may be TRBD1 or TRBD2 (5 bases each). V shed 6 bases and J shed 9 bases, with 12 bases lying between them. The CDR3 covers 11 residues. The CDR3 DNA reads TGTGCCAGCAGGGGACGGGCGGGGCAGTACTTC. It specifies CASRGRAGQYF.

The chain joins TRBV21-1 to TRBJ2-2. TRBV21-1 is termed a pseudogene. The CDR3 has 18 residues. The DNA of the CDR3 is TGTGCCAGCAGCAAAAAGGGGGAGGATGGGCAAGACACCGGGGAGCTGTTTTTT. Its translation: CASSKKGEDGQDTGELFF.

The rearrangement joins TRBV3-1 (or the pseudogene TRBV3-2) to TRBJ1-5; D gene unclear. CDR3 length equals 14 residues. Germline-derived CDR1 and CDR2 are LGHDT and YNNKEL (reference sequence). The germline V and J ends were trimmed by 0 bases and 6 bases, with 9 bases remaining between them. In DNA form, the CDR3 reads TGTGCCAGCAGCCAAGATTGGGGTGGTCAGCCCCAGCATTTT. Translation gives CASSQDWGGQPQHF.

V and J are TRBV9 and TRBJ1-3, with D perhaps matching TRBD1 (5 bases). V lost 4 bases, J lost 0 bases, and 20 bases lay in between. The germline CDR1 and CDR2 sequences are SGDLS and YYNGEE. The CDR3 loop spans 18 amino acids. The DNA of the CDR3 is TGTGCCAGCAGCCCAAATCTCCCGGGACCGACCTCTGGAAACACCATATATTTT. Translation: CASSPNLPGPTSGNTIYF.

This chain joins TRBV7-2 and TRBJ1-6, with TRBD1 identical over 7 bases. The CDR3 runs to 14 residues. The junction had 4 bases not matched to a gene; V was cut back by 5 bases and J by 6 bases. Looked up from germline, CDR1 is SGHTA and CDR2 is FQGNSA. CDR3 region: CASSPTGSNSPLHF. Here the CDR3 DNA reads TGTGCCAGCAGCCCGACAGGGAGTAATTCACCCCTCCACTTT.

V and J are TRBV3-1 (or the pseudogene TRBV3-2) and TRBJ1-1; perhaps TRBD1 as D (5 bases). The V end was cut by 4 bases, the J end by 0 bases, with 15 bases between. The CDR3 runs 16 residues. CDR1 and CDR2 (germline): LGHDT, YNNKEL (reference sequence). CDR3 nucleotide sequence: TGTGCCAGCAGCCGCGGGAGTTGGGGCTTGAACACTGAAGCTTTCTTT. Protein: CASSRGSWGLNTEAFF.

This clone has just one count. The rearrangement joins TRBV24-1 to TRBJ2-4; D is uncertain. V was cut by 2 bases and J by 6 bases, with 13 bases left in between. CDR1 and CDR2 from the germline V gene are KGHDR and SFDVKD. CDR3 length: 15 amino acids. CDR3 bases: TGTGCCACCAGTGATTCCGGTGGTGTCGGAAACATTCAGTACTTC. Protein sequence: CATSDSGGVGNIQYF.

This rearrangement joins TRBV10-3 to TRBJ2-7, with TRBD1 as a possible D gene (6 bases). The CDR3 has 12 residues. Trimming took 4 bases from V and 5 from J, leaving 9 bases between them. Germline CDR1 is ENHRY and CDR2 is SYGVKD. CDR3 sequence: CAISGQGNEQYF. The CDR3 region has the DNA TGTGCCATCAGTGGCCAGGGGAACGAGCAGTACTTC.

The rearrangement links TRBV3-1 (or the pseudogene TRBV3-2) to TRBJ1-6, with a tentative D call TRBD1 (5 bases). Trimming cost V 2 bases and J 10 bases, with 12 bases left between them. The CDR3 spans 14 residues. From germline, CDR1 is LGHDT and CDR2 YNNKEL (reference sequence). This CDR3 is CASSQSARGSPLHF. CDR3 bases: TGTGCCAGCAGCCAATCTGCTAGGGGATCACCCCTCCACTTT.

V and J are TRBV6-5 and TRBJ2-3; D gene uncertain. V dropped 7 bases and J dropped 5 bases, with 7 bases sitting between them. Germline V gene data show CDR1 as MNHEY and CDR2 as SVGAGI. This CDR3 spans 11 amino acids. CDR3 sequence (DNA): TGTGCCAGCACGATGGTAGATACGCAGTATTTT. Its protein is CASTMVDTQYF.